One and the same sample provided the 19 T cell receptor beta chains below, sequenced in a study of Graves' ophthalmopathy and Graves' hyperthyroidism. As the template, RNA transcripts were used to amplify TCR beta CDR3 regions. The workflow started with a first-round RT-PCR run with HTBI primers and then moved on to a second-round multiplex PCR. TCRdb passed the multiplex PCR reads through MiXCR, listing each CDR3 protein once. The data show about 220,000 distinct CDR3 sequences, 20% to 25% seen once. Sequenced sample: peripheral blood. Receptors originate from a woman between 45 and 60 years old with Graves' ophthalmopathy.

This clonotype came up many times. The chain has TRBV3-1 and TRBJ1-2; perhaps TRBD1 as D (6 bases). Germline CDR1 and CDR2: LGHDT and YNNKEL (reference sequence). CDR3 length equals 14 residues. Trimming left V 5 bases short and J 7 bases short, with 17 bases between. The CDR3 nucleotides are TGTGCCAGCAGCTACCGCCAGGGGTCTAGTGGCTACACCTTC. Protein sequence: CASSYRQGSSGYTF.

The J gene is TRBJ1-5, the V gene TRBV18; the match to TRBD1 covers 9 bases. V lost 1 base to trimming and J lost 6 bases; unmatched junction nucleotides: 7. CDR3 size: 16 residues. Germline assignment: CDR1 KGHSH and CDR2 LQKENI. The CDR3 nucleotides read TGTGCCAGCTCACCACGAGGACAGGGGATTTTTCAGCCCCAGCATTTT. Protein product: CASSPRGQGIFQPQHF.

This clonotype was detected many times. The CDR3 sequence: CASSLWGQGKGAFF. CDR3 bases: TGTGCCAGCAGTTTATGGGGACAGGGGAAGGGAGCTTTCTTT. This rearrangement joins TRBV28 to TRBJ1-1; 10 nucleotides align to TRBD1. Losses at the gene ends were 0 bases for V and 10 bases for J; bases not matched to a gene: 5. The CDR3 is 14 residues long. Germline loops: CDR1 MDHEN, CDR2 SYDVKM.

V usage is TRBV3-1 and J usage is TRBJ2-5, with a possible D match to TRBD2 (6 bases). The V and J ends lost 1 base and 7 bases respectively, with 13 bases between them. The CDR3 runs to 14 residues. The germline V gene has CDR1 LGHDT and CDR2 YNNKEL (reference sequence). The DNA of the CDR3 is TGTGCCAGCAGCCAAGGAGGAGAGGGAGGGACCCAGTACTTC. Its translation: CASSQGGEGGTQYF.

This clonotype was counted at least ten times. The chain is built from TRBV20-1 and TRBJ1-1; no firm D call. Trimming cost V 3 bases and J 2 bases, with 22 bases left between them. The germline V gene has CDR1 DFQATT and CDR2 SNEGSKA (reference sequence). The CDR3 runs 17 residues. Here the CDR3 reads CSASYDRGFPFNTEAFF. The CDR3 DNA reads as TGCAGTGCTAGCTACGACCGGGGTTTTCCTTTCAACACTGAAGCTTTCTTT.

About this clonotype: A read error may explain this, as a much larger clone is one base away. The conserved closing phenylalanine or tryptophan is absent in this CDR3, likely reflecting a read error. This CDR3 is CASSMRRPGTDGYTEAFS. CDR3 in DNA: TGTGCCAGTAGTATGCGACGGCCCGGAACGGACGGGTACACTGAAGCTTTCTCT. J is TRBJ1-1 and V is TRBV19; D uncertain. Germline lookup yields CDR1 LNHDA and CDR2 SQIVND (reference sequence). V was cut by 3 bases and J by 3 bases, with 23 bases left in between. The CDR3 sequence is 18 residues long.

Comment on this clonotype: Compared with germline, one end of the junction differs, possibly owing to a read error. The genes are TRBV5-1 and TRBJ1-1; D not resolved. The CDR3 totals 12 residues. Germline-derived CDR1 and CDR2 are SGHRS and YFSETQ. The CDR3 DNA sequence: TGCGCCAGCAGCTTCGGATTGGGATGGGCTCTCTTT. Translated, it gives CASSFGLGWALF.

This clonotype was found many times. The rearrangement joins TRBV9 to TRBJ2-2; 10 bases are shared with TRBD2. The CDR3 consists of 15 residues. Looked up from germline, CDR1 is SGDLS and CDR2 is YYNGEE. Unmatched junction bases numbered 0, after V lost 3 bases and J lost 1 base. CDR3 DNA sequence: TGTGCCAGCAGCGGACTAGCGGGGAACACCGGGGAGCTGTTTTTT. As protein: CASSGLAGNTGELFF. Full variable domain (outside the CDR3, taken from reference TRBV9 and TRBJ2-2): DSGVTQTPKHLITATGQRVTLRCSPRSGDLSVYWYQQSLDQGLQFLIQYYNGEERAKGNILERFSAQQFPDLHSELNLSSLELGDSALYFCASSGLAGNTGELFFGEGSRLTVL.

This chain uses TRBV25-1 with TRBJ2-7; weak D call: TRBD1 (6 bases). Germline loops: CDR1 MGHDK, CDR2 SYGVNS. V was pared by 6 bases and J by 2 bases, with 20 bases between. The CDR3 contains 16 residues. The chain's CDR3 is CASSQAVLTGTYEQYF. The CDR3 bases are TGTGCCAGCAGCCAAGCGGTTCTTACAGGGACCTACGAGCAGTACTTC.

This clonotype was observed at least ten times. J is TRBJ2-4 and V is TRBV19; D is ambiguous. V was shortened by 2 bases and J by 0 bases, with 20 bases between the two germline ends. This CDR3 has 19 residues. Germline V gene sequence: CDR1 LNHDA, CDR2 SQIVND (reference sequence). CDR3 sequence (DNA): TGTGCCAGTAGTATACTAATGGCCAGAGTAAGTCAAGCCAAAAACATTCAGTACTTC. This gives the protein CASSILMARVSQAKNIQYF.

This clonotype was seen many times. This CDR3 is CASSVRGGRDGSPLHF. CDR3 sequence (DNA): TGTGCCAGCAGCGTTCGAGGGGGCCGAGATGGATCACCCCTCCACTTT. The rearrangement joins TRBV2 to TRBJ1-6, with 7 bases aligning to TRBD1. Germline trimming cut 6 bases from V and 10 bases from J; bases unmatched to any gene: 15. Germline V CDR1 and CDR2: SNHLY, FYNNEI. This CDR3 contains 16 residues.

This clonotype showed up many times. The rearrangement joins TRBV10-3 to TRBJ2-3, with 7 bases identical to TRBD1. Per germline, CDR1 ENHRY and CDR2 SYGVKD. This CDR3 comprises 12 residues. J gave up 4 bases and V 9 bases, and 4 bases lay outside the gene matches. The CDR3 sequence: CAISGGADTQYF. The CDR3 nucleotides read TGTGCCATTTCAGGGGGAGCAGATACGCAGTATTTT.

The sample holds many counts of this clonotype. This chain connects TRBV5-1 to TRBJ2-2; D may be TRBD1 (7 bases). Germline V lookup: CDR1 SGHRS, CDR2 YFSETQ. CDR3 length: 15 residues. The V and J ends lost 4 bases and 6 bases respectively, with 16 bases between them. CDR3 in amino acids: CASSPGDRDSGELFF. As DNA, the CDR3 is TGCGCCAGCAGCCCGGGAGACAGGGACTCCGGGGAGCTGTTTTTT.

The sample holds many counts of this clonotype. CDR3 sequence: CASSYFRTGGRGYTF. The CDR3 coding sequence is TGTGCCAGCAGTTACTTTAGGACAGGGGGCCGTGGCTACACCTTC. The chain employs TRBV6-5 and TRBJ1-2; 11 bases fit TRBD1. Germline V gives CDR1 MNHEY, CDR2 SVGAGI. Trimming took 1 base from V and 7 from J; bases not matched to a gene: 5. The CDR3 runs 15 residues.

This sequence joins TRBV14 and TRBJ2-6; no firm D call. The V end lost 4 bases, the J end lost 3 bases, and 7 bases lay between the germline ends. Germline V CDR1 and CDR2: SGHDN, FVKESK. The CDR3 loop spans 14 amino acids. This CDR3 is CASSPQDGANVLTF. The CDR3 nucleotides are TGTGCCAGCAGCCCTCAGGATGGGGCCAACGTCCTGACTTTC.

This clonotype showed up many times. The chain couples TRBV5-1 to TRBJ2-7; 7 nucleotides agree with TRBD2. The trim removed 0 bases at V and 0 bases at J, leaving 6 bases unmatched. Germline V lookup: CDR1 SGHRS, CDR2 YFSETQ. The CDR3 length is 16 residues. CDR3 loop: CASSLGGGGSSYEQYF. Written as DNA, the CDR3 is TGCGCCAGCAGCTTGGGGGGCGGCGGGAGCTCCTACGAGCAGTACTTC.

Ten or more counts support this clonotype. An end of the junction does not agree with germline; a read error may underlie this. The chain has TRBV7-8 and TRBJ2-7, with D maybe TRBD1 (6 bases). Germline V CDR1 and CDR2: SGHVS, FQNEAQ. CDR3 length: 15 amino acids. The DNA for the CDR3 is TGTGCCAGCAACTTAGGTGGGGGCCGCGGCGACGAGCAGTACTTC. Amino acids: CASNLGGGRGDEQYF.

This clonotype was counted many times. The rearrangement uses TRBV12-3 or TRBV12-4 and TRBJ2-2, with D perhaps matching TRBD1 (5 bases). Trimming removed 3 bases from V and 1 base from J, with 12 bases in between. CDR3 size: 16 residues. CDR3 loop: CASSFSGSRNTGELFF. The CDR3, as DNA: TGTGCCAGCAGTTTTTCAGGGTCGAGGAACACCGGGGAGCTGTTTTTT.

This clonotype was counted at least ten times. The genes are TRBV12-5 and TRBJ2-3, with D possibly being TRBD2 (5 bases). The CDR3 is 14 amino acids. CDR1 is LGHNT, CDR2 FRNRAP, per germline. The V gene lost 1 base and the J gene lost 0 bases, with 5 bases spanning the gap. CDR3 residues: CASGLGTSTDTQYF. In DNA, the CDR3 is TGTGCTAGTGGTTTGGGGACTAGCACAGATACGCAGTATTTT.